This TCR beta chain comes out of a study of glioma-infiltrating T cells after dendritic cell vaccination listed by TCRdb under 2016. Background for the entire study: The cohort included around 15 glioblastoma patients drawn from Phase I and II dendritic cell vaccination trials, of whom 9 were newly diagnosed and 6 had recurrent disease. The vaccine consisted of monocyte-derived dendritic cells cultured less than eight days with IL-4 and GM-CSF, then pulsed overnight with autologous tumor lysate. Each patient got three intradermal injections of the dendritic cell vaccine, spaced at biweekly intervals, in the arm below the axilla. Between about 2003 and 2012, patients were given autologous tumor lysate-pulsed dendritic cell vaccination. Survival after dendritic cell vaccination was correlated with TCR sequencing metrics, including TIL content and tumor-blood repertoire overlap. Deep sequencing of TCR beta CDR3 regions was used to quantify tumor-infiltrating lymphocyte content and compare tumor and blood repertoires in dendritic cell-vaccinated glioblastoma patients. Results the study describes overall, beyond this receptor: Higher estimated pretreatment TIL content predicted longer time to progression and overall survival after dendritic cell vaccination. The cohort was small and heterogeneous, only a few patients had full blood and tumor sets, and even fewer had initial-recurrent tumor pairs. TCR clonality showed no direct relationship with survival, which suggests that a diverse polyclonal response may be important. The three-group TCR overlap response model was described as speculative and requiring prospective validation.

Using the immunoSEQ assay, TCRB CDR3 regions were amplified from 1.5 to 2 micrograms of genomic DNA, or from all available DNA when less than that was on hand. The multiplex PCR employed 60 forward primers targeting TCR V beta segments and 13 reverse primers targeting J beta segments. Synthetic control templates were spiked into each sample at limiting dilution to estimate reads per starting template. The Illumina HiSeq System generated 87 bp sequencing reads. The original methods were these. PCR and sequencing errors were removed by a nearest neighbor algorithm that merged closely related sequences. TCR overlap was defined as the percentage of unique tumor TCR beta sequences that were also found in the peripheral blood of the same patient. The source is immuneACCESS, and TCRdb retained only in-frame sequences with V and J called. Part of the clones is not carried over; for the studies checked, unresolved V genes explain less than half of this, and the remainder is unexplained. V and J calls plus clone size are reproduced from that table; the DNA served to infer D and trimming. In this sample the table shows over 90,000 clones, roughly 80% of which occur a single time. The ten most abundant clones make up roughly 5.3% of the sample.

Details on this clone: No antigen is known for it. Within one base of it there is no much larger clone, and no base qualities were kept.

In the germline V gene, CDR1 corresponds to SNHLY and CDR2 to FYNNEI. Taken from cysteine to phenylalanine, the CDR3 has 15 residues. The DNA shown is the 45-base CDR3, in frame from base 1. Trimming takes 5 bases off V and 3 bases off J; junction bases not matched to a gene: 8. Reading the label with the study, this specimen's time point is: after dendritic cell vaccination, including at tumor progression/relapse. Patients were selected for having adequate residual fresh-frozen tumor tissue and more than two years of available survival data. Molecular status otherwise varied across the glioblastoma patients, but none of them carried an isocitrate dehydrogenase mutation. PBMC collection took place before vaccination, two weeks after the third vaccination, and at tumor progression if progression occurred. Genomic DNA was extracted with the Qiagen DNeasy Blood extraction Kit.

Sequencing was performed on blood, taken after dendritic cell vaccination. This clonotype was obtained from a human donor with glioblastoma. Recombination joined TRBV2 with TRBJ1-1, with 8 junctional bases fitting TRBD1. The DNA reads TGTGCCAGCAGTTTGCAGGGGGCCGCGGACACTGAAGCTTTCTTT. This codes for CASSLQGAADTEAFF.